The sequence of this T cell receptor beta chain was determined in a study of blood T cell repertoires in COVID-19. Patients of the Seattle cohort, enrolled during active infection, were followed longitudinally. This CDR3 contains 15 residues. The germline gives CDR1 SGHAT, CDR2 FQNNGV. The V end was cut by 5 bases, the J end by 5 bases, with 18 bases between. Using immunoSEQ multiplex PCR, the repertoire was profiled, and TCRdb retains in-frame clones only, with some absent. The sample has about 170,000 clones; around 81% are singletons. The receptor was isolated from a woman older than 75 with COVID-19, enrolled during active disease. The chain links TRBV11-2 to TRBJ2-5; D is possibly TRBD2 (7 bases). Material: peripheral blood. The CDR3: CASSPREGVRETQYF. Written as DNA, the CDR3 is TGTGCCAGCAGCCCCAGGGAGGGGGTTAGGGAGACCCAGTACTTC. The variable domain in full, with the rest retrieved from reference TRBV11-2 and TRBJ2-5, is EAGVAQSPRYKIIEKRQSVAFWCNPISGHATLYWYQQILGQGPKLLIQFQNNGVVDDSQLPKDRFSAERLKGVDSTLKIQPAKLEDSAVYLCASSPREGVRETQYFGPGTRLLVL.